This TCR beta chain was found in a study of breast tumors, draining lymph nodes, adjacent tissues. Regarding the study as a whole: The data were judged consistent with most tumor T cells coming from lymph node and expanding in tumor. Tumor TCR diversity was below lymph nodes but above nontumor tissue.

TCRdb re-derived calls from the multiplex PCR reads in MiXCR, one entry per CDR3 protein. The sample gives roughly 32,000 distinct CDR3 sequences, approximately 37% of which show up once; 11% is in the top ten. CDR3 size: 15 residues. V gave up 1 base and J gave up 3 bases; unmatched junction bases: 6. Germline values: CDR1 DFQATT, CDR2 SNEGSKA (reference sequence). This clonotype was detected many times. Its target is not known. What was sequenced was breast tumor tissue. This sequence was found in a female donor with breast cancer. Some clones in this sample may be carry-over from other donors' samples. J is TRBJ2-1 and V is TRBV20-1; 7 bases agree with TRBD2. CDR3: CSARVVGGSYNEQFF. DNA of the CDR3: TGCAGTGCTAGAGTTGTGGGAGGGAGCTACAATGAGCAGTTCTTC.